A selection of T cell receptor beta chains follows, all from one sample in a study of T-cell reconstitution after alpha-beta-depleted transplantation in children. TCRdb used MiXCR to reprocess the PCR reads, holding one entry per CDR3 protein. The sample consists of around 700,000 distinct CDR3 sequences, around 13% of them appearing once. The input for sequencing was PBMCs, taken before TCRalphabeta/CD19-depleted stem cell transplant. The receptors derive from a girl aged 2 to 9 with congenital amegakaryocytic thrombocytopenia, due to receive a stem cell transplant. Both conserved end residues are trimmed from each CDR3. The D gene is left open where the match is weak.

v_call	d_call	j_call	cdr3_aa
TRBV5-1	.	TRBJ2-3	ASSRRQQNTDTQY
TRBV25-1	.	TRBJ1-2	ASSGPYGYT
TRBV5-1	.	TRBJ2-5	ASSLVAAARGETQY
TRBV11-2	.	TRBJ2-5	ASSFPQGSVQY
TRBV20-1	.	TRBJ2-3	SALRGDTQY
TRBV9	.	TRBJ2-2	ASSVLGSANTGELF
TRBV29-1	TRBD2	TRBJ2-4	SVPAGVGNIQY
TRBV20-1	TRBD2	TRBJ2-3	SAGRPSGATDTQY
TRBV7-2	.	TRBJ2-1	ASRWRGNNEQF
TRBV5-1	TRBD2	TRBJ2-1	ASSPGLAVSSYNEQF
TRBV20-1	.	TRBJ1-2	SAREGVSGYT
TRBV18	.	TRBJ2-2	ASSPVFDSLGTGELF
TRBV20-1	TRBD2	TRBJ2-1	SAPEAGVVLNEQF
TRBV7-9	.	TRBJ1-1	ASSSYRQGEAF
TRBV3-1	.	TRBJ2-2	ASSQRVTGELF
TRBV28	.	TRBJ1-1	ASSIFRHSEAF
TRBV20-1	TRBD1	TRBJ1-2	SARDGPGQGNYGYT
TRBV12-3/TRBV12-4	.	TRBJ2-1	ASTLAASSYNEQF
TRBV5-5	.	TRBJ2-1	ASSPRLGEVYNEQF
TRBV25-1	TRBD1	TRBJ2-7	ASISGQSHEQY
TRBV21-1	.	TRBJ2-7	ASSKETGNYEQY
TRBV20-1	TRBD1	TRBJ2-2	SARVRGRAGELF
TRBV7-9	TRBD1	TRBJ2-7	ASSSPGTGDEQY
TRBV19	.	TRBJ2-5	ASRVTGTTETQY
TRBV4-1	.	TRBJ1-2	ASSQEGGNYGYT
TRBV29-1	.	TRBJ1-5	SVRGNSGNQPQH
TRBV12-3/TRBV12-4	TRBD2	TRBJ2-7	ASSPGGGYGQY
TRBV7-9	.	TRBJ1-2	ASSFILRDSGYT
TRBV20-1	.	TRBJ1-3	SAPQEGLNTIY
TRBV5-1	TRBD2	TRBJ2-5	ASSLAGTTEGKTQY
TRBV20-1	.	TRBJ1-2	SPKTDNYGYT
TRBV15	.	TRBJ2-7	ATSRDLGGRSL
TRBV20-1	.	TRBJ1-2	SAQGGRGDYGYT
TRBV28	.	TRBJ1-5	ASSYSGSSQH
TRBV20-1	.	TRBJ2-7	SASRWGASYEQY
TRBV20-1	.	TRBJ2-5	SARKEGYSIGTQY
TRBV4-1	.	TRBJ2-5	ASSQEAAIPETQY
TRBV20-1	.	TRBJ2-7	SASGEILSHYEQY
TRBV24-1	.	TRBJ2-3	ATSDSPTTGTDTQY
TRBV5-1	.	TRBJ1-1	ASSSAGMSTEAF
TRBV5-1	.	TRBJ2-5	ASSLTRQETQY
TRBV5-1	TRBD2	TRBJ2-1	ASSILAGGLNEQF
TRBV30	.	TRBJ2-1	AWNLNNEQF
TRBV20-1	.	TRBJ2-3	SAKGRPPSTDTQY
TRBV5-1	TRBD2	TRBJ2-1	ASISGLGYNEQF
TRBV6-1	TRBD2	TRBJ2-7	ASSQWETSGYEQY